The sequence of this T cell receptor (beta chain) was determined in a study of blood T cell repertoires in COVID-19. Here immunoSEQ multiplex PCR was the method, and the copy in TCRdb shows in-frame clones only, minus some. Of 150,000 to 200,000 clones listed, over 85% are singletons. V was trimmed by 9 bases and J by 1 base, leaving 14 bases between them. This CDR3 has 14 residues. The V gene's germline CDR1 is SGHNT and CDR2 YYREEE (reference sequence). This clonotype was sampled from a woman aged 50 to 60 with acute or convalescent COVID-19. Sequencing was performed on peripheral blood. The chain joins TRBV5-4 to TRBJ2-4; perhaps TRBD2 as D (7 bases). This CDR3 reads CAISEGGAKNIQYF. CDR3 in DNA: TGTGCCATATCGGAGGGGGGGGCCAAAAACATTCAGTACTTC.